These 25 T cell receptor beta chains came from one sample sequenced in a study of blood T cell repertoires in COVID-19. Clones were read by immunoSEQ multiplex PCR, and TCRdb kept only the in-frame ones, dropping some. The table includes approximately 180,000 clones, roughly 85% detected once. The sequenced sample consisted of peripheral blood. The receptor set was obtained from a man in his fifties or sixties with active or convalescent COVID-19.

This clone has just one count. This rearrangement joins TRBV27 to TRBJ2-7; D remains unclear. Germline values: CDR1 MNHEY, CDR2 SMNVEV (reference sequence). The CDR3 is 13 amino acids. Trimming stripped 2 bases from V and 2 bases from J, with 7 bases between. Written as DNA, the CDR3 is TGTGCCAGCAGTTTAACAGAAACCTACGAGCAGTACTTC. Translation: CASSLTETYEQYF.

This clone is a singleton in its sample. In nucleotides, the CDR3 is TGTGCCACCAGTGATTTCGACTGGGGACAGGGGGGGGGTGAGCAGTTCTTC. This gives the protein CATSDFDWGQGGGEQFF. The gene calls are TRBV24-1 and TRBJ2-1; 11 bases are shared with TRBD1. Germline values: CDR1 KGHDR, CDR2 SFDVKD. V lost 1 base to trimming and J lost 9 bases; unmatched junction nucleotides: 10. The CDR3 length is 17 residues.

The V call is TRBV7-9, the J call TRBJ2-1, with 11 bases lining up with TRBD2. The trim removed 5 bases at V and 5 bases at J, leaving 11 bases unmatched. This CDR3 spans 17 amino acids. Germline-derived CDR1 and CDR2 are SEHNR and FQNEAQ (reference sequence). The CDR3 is CASSHPPSGGPHNEQFF. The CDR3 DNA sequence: TGTGCCAGCAGCCACCCACCTAGCGGGGGGCCCCACAATGAGCAGTTCTTC.

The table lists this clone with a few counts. The CDR3 sequence: CASSYSIALNTEAFF. The CDR3 DNA reads TGTGCCAGCAGTTACTCGATAGCGTTAAACACTGAAGCTTTCTTT. The gene calls are TRBV6-5 and TRBJ1-1; D is unclear. The germline V gene has CDR1 MNHEY and CDR2 SVGAGI. Trimming removed 0 bases at V and 2 bases at J, with 10 bases between. The CDR3 has 15 residues.

The CDR3 DNA reads TGCGCCAGCAGCCAAGGGCGGGGGGGCGAGGGAGAGACCCAGTACTTC. Protein sequence: CASSQGRGGEGETQYF. The rearrangement joins TRBV4-1 to TRBJ2-5; 9 bases align to TRBD2. The CDR3 extends over 16 amino acids. The V segment lost 1 base and the J segment 4 bases; nucleotides outside the gene matches: 7. Germline CDR1 MGHRA, CDR2 YSYEKL.

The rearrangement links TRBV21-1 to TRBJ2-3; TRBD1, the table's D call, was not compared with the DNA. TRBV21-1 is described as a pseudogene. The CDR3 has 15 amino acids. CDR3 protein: CASTHTTGAVDTQYF. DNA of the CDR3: TGTGCCAGCACCCATACGACAGGGGCGGTAGATACGCAGTATTTT.

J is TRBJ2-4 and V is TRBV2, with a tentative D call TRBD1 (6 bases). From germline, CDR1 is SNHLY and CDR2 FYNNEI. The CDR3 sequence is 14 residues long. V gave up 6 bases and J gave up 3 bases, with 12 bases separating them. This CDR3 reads CASRRGLGKNIQYF. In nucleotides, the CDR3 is TGTGCCAGCAGAAGGGGGTTGGGCAAAAACATTCAGTACTTC.

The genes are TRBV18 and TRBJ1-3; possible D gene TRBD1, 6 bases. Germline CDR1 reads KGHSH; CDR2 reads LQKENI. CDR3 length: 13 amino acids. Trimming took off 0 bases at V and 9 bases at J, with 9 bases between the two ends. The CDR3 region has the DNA TGTGCCAGCTCACCACCGGTGGGGGCCACCATATATTTT. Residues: CASSPPVGATIYF.

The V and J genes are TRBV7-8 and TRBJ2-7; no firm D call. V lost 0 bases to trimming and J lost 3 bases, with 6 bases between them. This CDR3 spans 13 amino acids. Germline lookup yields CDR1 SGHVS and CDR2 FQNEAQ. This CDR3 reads CASSLAPYYEQYF. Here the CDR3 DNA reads TGTGCCAGCAGCTTAGCCCCCTACTACGAGCAGTACTTC.

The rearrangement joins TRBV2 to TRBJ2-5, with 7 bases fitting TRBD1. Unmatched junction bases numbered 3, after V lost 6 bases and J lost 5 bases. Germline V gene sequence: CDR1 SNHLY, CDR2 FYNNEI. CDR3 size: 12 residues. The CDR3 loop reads CASRWDSETQYF. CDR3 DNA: TGTGCCAGCAGATGGGACAGCGAGACCCAGTACTTC.

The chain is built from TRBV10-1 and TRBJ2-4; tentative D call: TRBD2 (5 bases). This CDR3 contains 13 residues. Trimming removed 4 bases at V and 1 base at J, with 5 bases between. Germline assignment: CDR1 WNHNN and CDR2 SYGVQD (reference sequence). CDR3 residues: CASSAGAKNIQYF. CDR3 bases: TGCGCCAGCAGTGCGGGGGCCAAAAACATTCAGTACTTC.

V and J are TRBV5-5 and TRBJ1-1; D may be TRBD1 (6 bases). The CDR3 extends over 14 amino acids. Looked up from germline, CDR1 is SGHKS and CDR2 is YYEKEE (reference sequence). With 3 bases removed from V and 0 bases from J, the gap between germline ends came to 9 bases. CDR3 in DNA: TGTGCCAGCAGCTCACAGGGCGTGAACACTGAAGCTTTCTTT. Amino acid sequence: CASSSQGVNTEAFF.

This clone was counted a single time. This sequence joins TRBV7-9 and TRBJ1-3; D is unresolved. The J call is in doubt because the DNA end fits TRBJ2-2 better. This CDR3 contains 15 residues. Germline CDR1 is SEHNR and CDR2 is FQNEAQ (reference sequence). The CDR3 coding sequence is TGTGCCAGCAGCTTAGAGTCGGTCATTGGCCGGGAGCTGTTTTTT. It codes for CASSLESVIGRELFF.

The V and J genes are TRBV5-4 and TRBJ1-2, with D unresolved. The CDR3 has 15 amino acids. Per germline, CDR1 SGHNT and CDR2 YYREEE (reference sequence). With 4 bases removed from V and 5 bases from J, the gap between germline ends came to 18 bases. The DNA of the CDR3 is TGTGCCAGCAGCCGGAACCAAGACCGGGGATATGGCTACACCTTC. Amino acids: CASSRNQDRGYGYTF.

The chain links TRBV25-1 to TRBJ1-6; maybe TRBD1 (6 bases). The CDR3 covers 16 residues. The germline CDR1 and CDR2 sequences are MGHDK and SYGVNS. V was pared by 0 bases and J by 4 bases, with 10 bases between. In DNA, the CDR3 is TGTGCCAGCAGTGAATACGACAGGCCTTATAATTCACCCCTCCACTTT. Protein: CASSEYDRPYNSPLHF.

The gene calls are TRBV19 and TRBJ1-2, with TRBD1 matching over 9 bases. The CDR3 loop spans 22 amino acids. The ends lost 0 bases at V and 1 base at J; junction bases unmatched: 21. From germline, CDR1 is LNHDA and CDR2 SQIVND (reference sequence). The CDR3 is CASSIDPTSQLFGTGFNYGYTF. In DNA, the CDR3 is TGTGCCAGTAGTATAGACCCTACCTCTCAACTCTTCGGGACAGGGTTTAACTATGGCTACACCTTC. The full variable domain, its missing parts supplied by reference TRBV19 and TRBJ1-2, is DGGITQSPKYLFRKEGQNVTLSCEQNLNHDAMYWYRQDPGQGLRLIYYSQIVNDFQKGDIAEGYSVSREKKESFPLTVTSAQKNPTAFYLCASSIDPTSQLFGTGFNYGYTFGSGTRLTVV.

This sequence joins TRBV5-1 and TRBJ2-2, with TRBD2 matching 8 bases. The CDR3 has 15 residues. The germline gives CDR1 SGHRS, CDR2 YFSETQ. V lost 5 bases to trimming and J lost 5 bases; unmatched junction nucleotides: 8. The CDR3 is CASRLGGGTTGELFF. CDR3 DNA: TGCGCCAGCAGGCTCGGCGGGGGGACAACCGGGGAGCTGTTTTTT.

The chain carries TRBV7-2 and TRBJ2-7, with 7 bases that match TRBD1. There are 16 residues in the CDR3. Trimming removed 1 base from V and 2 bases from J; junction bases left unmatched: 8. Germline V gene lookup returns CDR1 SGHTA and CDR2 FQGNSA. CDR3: CASSLVSAGGTYEQYF. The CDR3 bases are TGTGCCAGCAGCTTAGTCTCGGCAGGGGGAACCTACGAGCAGTACTTC.

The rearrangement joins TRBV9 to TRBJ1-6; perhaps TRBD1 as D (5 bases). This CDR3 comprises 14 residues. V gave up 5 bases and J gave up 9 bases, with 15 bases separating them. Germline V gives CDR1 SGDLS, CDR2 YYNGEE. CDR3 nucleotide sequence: TGTGCCAGCAGGGCAGGGTTAGAGGCTTCACCCCTCCACTTT. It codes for CASRAGLEASPLHF.

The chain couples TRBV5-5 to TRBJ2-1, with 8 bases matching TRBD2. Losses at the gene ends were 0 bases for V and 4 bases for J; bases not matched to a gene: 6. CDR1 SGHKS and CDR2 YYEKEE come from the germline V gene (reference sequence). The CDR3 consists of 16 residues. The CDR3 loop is CASSLAVLAGYNEQFF. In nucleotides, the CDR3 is TGTGCCAGCAGCTTGGCTGTGTTAGCGGGATACAATGAGCAGTTCTTC.

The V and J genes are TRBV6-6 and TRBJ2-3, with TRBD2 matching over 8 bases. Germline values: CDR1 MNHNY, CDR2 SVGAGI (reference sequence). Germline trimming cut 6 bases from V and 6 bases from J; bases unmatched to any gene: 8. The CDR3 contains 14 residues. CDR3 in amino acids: CASSHSGGADTQYF. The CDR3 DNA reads TGTGCCAGCAGCCACTCGGGGGGGGCCGATACGCAGTATTTT.

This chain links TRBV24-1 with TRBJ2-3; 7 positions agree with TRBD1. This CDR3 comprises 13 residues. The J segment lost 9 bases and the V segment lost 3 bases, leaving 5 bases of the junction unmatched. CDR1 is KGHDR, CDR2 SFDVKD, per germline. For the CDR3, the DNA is TGTGCCACCAGTGATGACAGACAGGGCACGCAGTATTTT. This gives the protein CATSDDRQGTQYF.

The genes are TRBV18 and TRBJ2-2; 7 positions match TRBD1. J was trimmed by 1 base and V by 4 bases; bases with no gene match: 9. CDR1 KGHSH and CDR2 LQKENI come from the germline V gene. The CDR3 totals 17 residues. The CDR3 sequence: CASSRTNRGQNTGELFF. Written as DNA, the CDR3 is TGTGCCAGCTCACGGACGAACAGGGGACAGAACACCGGGGAGCTGTTTTTT.

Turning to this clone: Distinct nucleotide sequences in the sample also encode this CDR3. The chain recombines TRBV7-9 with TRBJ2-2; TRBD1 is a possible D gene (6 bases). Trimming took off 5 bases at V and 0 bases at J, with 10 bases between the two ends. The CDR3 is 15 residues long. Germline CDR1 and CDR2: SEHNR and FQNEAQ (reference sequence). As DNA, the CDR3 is TGTGCCAGCAGCCTCAGGGGAACGAACACCGGGGAGCTGTTTTTT. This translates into CASSLRGTNTGELFF.

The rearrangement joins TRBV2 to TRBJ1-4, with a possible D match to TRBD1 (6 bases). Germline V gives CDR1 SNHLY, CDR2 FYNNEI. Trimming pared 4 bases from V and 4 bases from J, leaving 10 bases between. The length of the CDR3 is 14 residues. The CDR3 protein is CASSVGAGNEKLFF. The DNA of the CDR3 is TGTGCCAGCAGTGTGGGGGCGGGTAATGAAAAACTGTTTTTT.